This passage covers 13 T cell receptor beta chains from one sample sequenced in a study of blood T cell repertoires in COVID-19. Assay used: immunoSEQ multiplex PCR; TCRdb lists only in-frame clones, some missing. The repertoire holds over 150,000 clones, with 85% to 90% as singletons. The sample was peripheral blood. These receptors were collected from a woman between 70 and 85 years old with COVID-19, enrolled during active disease.

The genes are TRBV27 and TRBJ1-2; D gene ambiguous. The germline V and J ends were trimmed by 0 bases and 0 bases, with 5 bases remaining between them. CDR3 length: 14 amino acids. The germline CDR1 and CDR2 sequences are MNHEY and SMNVEV (reference sequence). CDR3 nucleotide sequence: TGTGCCAGCAGTTTATCAGTAGCTAACTATGGCTACACCTTC. Translated: CASSLSVANYGYTF.

This clone showed up just once. This chain uses TRBV7-9 with TRBJ2-5, with D possibly being TRBD1 (6 bases). Trimming stripped 5 bases from V and 1 base from J, with 14 bases between. The V gene's germline CDR1 is SEHNR and CDR2 FQNEAQ (reference sequence). This CDR3 has 15 amino acids. The CDR3 loop is CASSRVDRLQETQYF. CDR3 DNA: TGTGCCAGCAGCCGAGTCGACAGGCTCCAAGAGACCCAGTACTTC.

The chain joins TRBV12-3 or TRBV12-4 to TRBJ2-7, with D perhaps matching TRBD1 (5 bases). The V end lost 2 bases, the J end lost 8 bases, and 10 bases lay between the germline ends. There are 12 residues in the CDR3. The DNA for the CDR3 is TGTGCCAGCAGTTTATCGGACACTCAGCAGTACTTC. Translating gives CASSLSDTQQYF.

In this sample, this clone turned up once. The rearrangement joins TRBV9 to TRBJ2-5, with TRBD2 identical over 10 bases. Germline loops: CDR1 SGDLS, CDR2 YYNGEE. The CDR3 spans 17 residues. J was trimmed by 4 bases and V by 0 bases; bases with no gene match: 9. The CDR3 here is CASSVDALAGVGETQYF. CDR3 sequence (DNA): TGTGCCAGCAGCGTAGACGCCCTAGCGGGAGTTGGAGAGACCCAGTACTTC.

The V and J genes are TRBV18 and TRBJ1-2; D remains unclear. Germline V gene sequence: CDR1 KGHSH, CDR2 LQKENI. CDR3 size: 18 residues. Trimming shortened V by 0 bases and J by 5 bases, and 22 bases separated the two germline ends. CDR3 loop: CASSPPLEGGPLIYGYTF. The DNA of the CDR3 is TGTGCCAGCTCACCACCGTTGGAGGGTGGCCCCTTAATATATGGCTACACCTTC.

The chain employs TRBV10-3 and TRBJ1-1, with D hard to call. From germline, CDR1 is ENHRY and CDR2 SYGVKD. V was cut by 4 bases and J by 1 base, with 7 bases left in between. This CDR3 has 13 amino acids. CDR3 nucleotides: TGTGCCATCAGTGCCGAGAGGAACACTGAAGCTTTCTTT. This translates into CAISAERNTEAFF.

The J gene is TRBJ2-1, the V gene TRBV7-2, with 9 positions matching TRBD2. This CDR3 spans 14 amino acids. Trimming cost V 1 base and J 10 bases; bases outside gene matches: 5. Germline V CDR1 and CDR2: SGHTA, FQGNSA. In DNA, the CDR3 is TGTGCCAGCAGCTTAGGGGTAGCGGGAGTGGAGCAGTTCTTC. This sequence encodes CASSLGVAGVEQFF. Based on the CDR3 plus reference TRBV7-2 and TRBJ2-1, the full variable domain is GAGVSQSPSNKVTEKGKDVELRCDPISGHTALYWYRQSLGQGLEFLIYFQGNSAPDKSGLPSDRFSAERTGGSVSTLTIQRTQQEDSAVYLCASSLGVAGVEQFFGPGTRLTVL.

The V and J genes are TRBV3-1 (or the pseudogene TRBV3-2) and TRBJ1-2; D not resolved. The germline V and J ends were trimmed by 0 bases and 8 bases, with 4 bases remaining between them. The CDR3 totals 11 residues. Germline V lookup: CDR1 LGHDT, CDR2 YNNKEL (reference sequence). This CDR3 is CASSQDEGYTF. DNA of the CDR3: TGTGCCAGCAGCCAAGATGAGGGCTACACCTTC.

This chain joins TRBV2 and TRBJ1-2; 9 nucleotides line up with TRBD1. Per germline, CDR1 SNHLY and CDR2 FYNNEI. Trimming cost V 6 bases and J 10 bases; bases outside gene matches: 12. This CDR3 has 14 amino acids. CDR3 bases: TGTGCCAGCAGGGTGACCGGGACAGGGAAAGACTACACCTTC. This codes for CASRVTGTGKDYTF.

The chain uses TRBV24-1 and TRBJ2-7, with a weak D call TRBD2 (7 bases). This CDR3 comprises 16 residues. The germline V and J ends were trimmed by 3 bases and 2 bases, with 16 bases remaining between them. Germline V gene sequence: CDR1 KGHDR, CDR2 SFDVKD. CDR3 protein: CATSDRGRAPTYEQYF. Here the CDR3 DNA reads TGTGCCACCAGTGATAGGGGGAGGGCACCAACCTACGAGCAGTACTTC.

V and J are TRBV5-5 and TRBJ2-2, with 7 bases identical to TRBD1. The CDR3 spans 17 residues. CDR1 SGHKS and CDR2 YYEKEE come from the germline V gene (reference sequence). Losses at the gene ends were 0 bases for V and 5 bases for J; bases not matched to a gene: 10. The CDR3 loop is CASSLVSLAGGTGELFF. CDR3 DNA: TGTGCCAGCAGCTTGGTTAGTCTGGCAGGGGGAACCGGGGAGCTGTTTTTT.

This clone was found once. The V and J genes are TRBV6-1 and TRBJ2-4; D is perhaps TRBD1 (6 bases). The ends were cut back, 0 bases at V and 2 bases at J, with 17 bases in the middle. Germline lookup yields CDR1 MNHNS and CDR2 SASEGT. The CDR3 contains 18 residues. The CDR3 DNA reads TGTGCCAGCAGTGAAGCGCTCGAGCTTGGGGGCACCAAAAACATTCAGTACTTC. Protein sequence: CASSEALELGGTKNIQYF.

This clone was detected only once. The rearrangement links TRBV15 to TRBJ1-2, with TRBD1 matching 8 bases. In germline, CDR1 is LNHNV, CDR2 YYDKDF (reference sequence). This CDR3 is 14 amino acids long. Trimming removed 1 base from V and 5 bases from J; junction bases left unmatched: 3. The CDR3 protein is CATSRGGDRYGYTF. The CDR3 DNA reads as TGTGCCACCAGCAGAGGAGGGGACAGGTATGGCTACACCTTC. The full variable domain, rest sourced from reference TRBV15 and TRBJ1-2, is DAMVIQNPRYQVTQFGKPVTLSCSQTLNHNVMYWYQQKSSQAPKLLFHYYDKDFNNEADTPDNFQSRRPNTSFCFLDIRSPGLGDTAMYLCATSRGGDRYGYTFGSGTRLTVV.